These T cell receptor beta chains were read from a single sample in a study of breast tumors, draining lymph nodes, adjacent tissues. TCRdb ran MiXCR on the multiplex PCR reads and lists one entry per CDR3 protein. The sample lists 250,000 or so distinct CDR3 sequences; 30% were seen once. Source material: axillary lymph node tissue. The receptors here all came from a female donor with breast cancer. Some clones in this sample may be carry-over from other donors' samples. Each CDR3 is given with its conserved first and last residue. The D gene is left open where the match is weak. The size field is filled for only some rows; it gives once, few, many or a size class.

CSVVATGGLDTQYF TGCAGCGTTGTTGCCACGGGGGGCTTAGATACGCAGTATTTT TRBJ2-3 - 14 TRBV29-1 many
CASSPRTGGTGELFF TGTGCCAGCAGTCCGCGGACAGGGGGCACCGGGGAGCTGTTTTTT TRBJ2-2 TRBD1 15 TRBV6-6 many
CASSAGGSYEQYF TGTGCCAGCAGTGCGGGAGGGTCCTACGAGCAGTACTTC TRBJ2-7 TRBD2 13 TRBV7-3 many
CASSSGGGFGGYTF TGTGCCAGCAGCTCTGGGGGGGGGTTCGGGGGCTACACCTTC TRBJ1-2 - 14 TRBV7-2 many
CASSDSRDYSNQPQHF TGTGCCAGCAGCGATTCCAGGGACTATAGCAATCAGCCCCAGCATTTT TRBJ1-5 - 16 TRBV9 many
CASSNSGEQFF TGTGCCAGCTCTAACAGTGGTGAGCAGTTCTTC TRBJ2-1 - 11 TRBV14 many
CASSLTLAGGGTDTQYF TGTGCCAGCAGCTTAACTTTAGCGGGAGGGGGCACAGATACGCAGTATTTT TRBJ2-3 TRBD2 17 TRBV11-3 many
CATHPYRGAGELFF TGTGCCACCCACCCTTACAGAGGGGCCGGGGAGCTGTTTTTT TRBJ2-2 - 14 TRBV15 many
CASRPDRGRTEAFF TGTGCCAGCAGGCCTGACAGGGGGCGGACTGAAGCTTTCTTT TRBJ1-1 TRBD1 14 TRBV6-4 few
CASSLAGQSGYTF TGCGCCAGCAGCCTAGCGGGACAGTCAGGCTACACCTTC TRBJ1-2 TRBD1 13 TRBV4-3 -
CATSDLTTLGRDTQYF TGTGCCACCAGTGATCTGACAACCCTGGGACGAGATACGCAGTATTTT TRBJ2-3 - 16 TRBV24-1 many
CASSRGGRAFF TGTGCCAGCAGCCGGGGGGGTAGAGCTTTCTTT TRBJ1-1 - 11 TRBV11-3 -
CASSQRDRGANEKLFF TGTGCCAGCAGCCAACGGGACAGGGGTGCTAATGAAAAACTGTTTTTT TRBJ1-4 TRBD1 16 TRBV4-2 many
CASSLGGLAGVRETQYF TGTGCCAGCAGCTTGGGTGGACTAGCGGGGGTCCGAGAGACCCAGTACTTC TRBJ2-5 TRBD2 17 TRBV11-2 many
CATFRSMNTEAFF TGTGCTACCTTCCGGTCCATGAACACTGAAGCTTTCTTT TRBJ1-1 - 13 TRBV12-5 once
CASSLNPGRTGELFF TGTGCCAGCAGCTTAAATCCGGGACGCACCGGGGAGCTGTTTTTT TRBJ2-2 - 15 TRBV7-2 many
CASRPPGETQYF TGTGCCAGCCGGCCCCCGGGCGAGACCCAGTACTTC TRBJ2-5 - 12 TRBV6-1 few
CASTPVSNTGELFF TGTGCCAGCACCCCCGTGAGTAACACCGGGGAGCTGTTTTTT TRBJ2-2 - 14 TRBV12-3/TRBV12-4 once
CASSVGAGGGDTQYF TGTGCCAGCAGCGTAGGCGCGGGAGGAGGGGATACGCAGTATTTT TRBJ2-3 TRBD2 15 TRBV9 -
CASSWGSYQETQYF TGTGCCAGCAGCTGGGGCTCGTACCAAGAGACCCAGTACTTC TRBJ2-5 - 14 TRBV7-2 many
CASSFEQSGYTF TGTGCCAGCAGTTTCGAGCAGAGCGGCTACACCTTC TRBJ1-2 - 12 TRBV12-3/TRBV12-4 many
CASSLPKGLAANYGYTF TGTGCCAGCAGCTTACCAAAAGGACTAGCGGCGAACTATGGCTACACCTTC TRBJ1-2 - 17 TRBV7-3 -
CASSFSVDVGETQYF TGCGCCAGCAGCTTCTCCGTCGATGTGGGGGAGACCCAGTACTTC TRBJ2-5 - 15 TRBV7-3 -
CASRDPGGYLGYGYTF TGCGCCAGCCGAGATCCAGGGGGCTACTTGGGGTATGGCTACACCTTC TRBJ1-2 TRBD1 16 TRBV10-2 many
CASSFGAGSSYEQYF TGTGCCAGCAGCTTCGGGGCCGGTAGCTCCTACGAGCAGTACTTC TRBJ2-7 - 15 TRBV7-2 many
CASSQSTNYGYTF TGCGCCAGCAGCCAGTCGACTAACTATGGCTACACCTTC TRBJ1-2 - 13 TRBV4-1 many
CRGKRDKGNTEAFF TGCAGGGGCAAAAGGGACAAGGGGAACACTGAAGCTTTCTTT TRBJ1-1 - 14 TRBV20-1 -
CSVVSGGNGYTF TGCAGCGTTGTATCGGGGGGGAATGGCTACACCTTC TRBJ1-2 - 12 TRBV29-1 many
CSLGPGNTIYF TGCAGTTTGGGTCCTGGAAACACCATATATTTT TRBJ1-3 - 11 TRBV29-1 -
CASTRAETYNEQFF TGTGCCAGCACCCGAGCGGAAACCTACAATGAGCAGTTCTTC TRBJ2-1 - 14 TRBV11-2 many
CASRETGGTDTQYF TGTGCCAGCAGGGAGACAGGGGGCACAGATACGCAGTATTTT TRBJ2-3 TRBD1 14 TRBV12-3/TRBV12-4 many
CSVIDRYNEKLFF TGCAGCGTGATAGACAGATATAATGAAAAACTGTTTTTT TRBJ1-4 - 13 TRBV29-1 many
CASSLLPGQGYYEQYF TGCGCCAGCAGCTTGCTACCGGGACAGGGTTACTACGAGCAGTACTTC TRBJ2-7 TRBD1 16 TRBV5-1 many
CASSLDIGETQYF TGTGCCAGCAGCTTAGATATCGGGGAGACCCAGTACTTC TRBJ2-5 - 13 TRBV7-2 many
CSASRRDRVYEQYF TGCAGTGCTAGTCGTCGGGACAGGGTATACGAGCAGTACTTC TRBJ2-7 TRBD1 14 TRBV20-1 many
CASSLWRISGANVLTF TGTGCCAGCAGCTTATGGAGAATCTCTGGGGCCAACGTCCTGACTTTC TRBJ2-6 - 16 TRBV7-8 many
CASNPLAVGWGDTQYF TGTGCCAGCAACCCGTTAGCGGTAGGCTGGGGTGATACGCAGTATTTT TRBJ2-3 - 16 TRBV6-5 many
CASSRTIRTRGTGELFF TGTGCCAGCAGTCGAACCATACGGACGCGGGGGACCGGGGAGCTGTTTTTT TRBJ2-2 TRBD2 17 TRBV27 -
CASSHGGPDTQYF TGTGCCAGCAGCCACGGAGGCCCAGATACGCAGTATTTT TRBJ2-3 - 13 TRBV4-2 many
CASSLDTGSSYEQYF TGCGCCAGCAGCTTGGATACAGGGAGCTCCTACGAGCAGTACTTC TRBJ2-7 - 15 TRBV5-1 many
CASSLGPQGVANTGELFF TGTGCCAGCAGCCTAGGTCCACAGGGGGTCGCGAACACCGGGGAGCTGTTTTTT TRBJ2-2 TRBD1 18 TRBV6-5 -
CASSPWGATDTQYF TGTGCCAGCAGCCCCTGGGGGGCCACAGATACGCAGTATTTT TRBJ2-3 - 14 TRBV9 many
CASSSYIKREPQHF TGTGCCAGCAGTTCCTATATAAAACGGGAGCCCCAGCATTTT TRBJ1-5 - 14 TRBV28 few
CASTGTGESDNSPLHF TGTGCCAGTACCGGGACAGGGGAGTCTGATAATTCACCCCTCCACTTT TRBJ1-6 TRBD1 16 TRBV19 -
CAWSKKQGDNSPLHF TGTGCCTGGAGTAAGAAACAGGGTGATAATTCACCCCTCCACTTT TRBJ1-6 - 15 TRBV30 -
CASSFDRGADTQYF TGTGCCAGCAGCTTCGACCGGGGAGCTGATACGCAGTATTTT TRBJ2-3 - 14 TRBV7-3 many
CSVEDSFTEAFF TGCAGCGTTGAGGACAGTTTCACTGAAGCTTTCTTT TRBJ1-1 - 12 TRBV29-1 few
CSARASYNEQFF TGCAGTGCTAGAGCGAGCTACAATGAGCAGTTCTTC TRBJ2-1 - 12 TRBV20-1 many
CAWSVDYGYTF TGTGCCTGGAGTGTAGATTACGGCTACACCTTC TRBJ1-2 - 11 TRBV30 many
CASSFGTGDTGELFF TGTGCCAGCAGCTTTGGGACAGGGGACACCGGGGAGCTGTTTTTT TRBJ2-2 TRBD1 15 TRBV7-9 many
CSVVFRRTGGDYGYTF TGCAGTGTAGTTTTCCGACGGACAGGGGGCGACTATGGCTACACCTTC TRBJ1-2 TRBD1 16 TRBV20-1 many
CASGGLLGQYF TGTGCCAGCGGGGGCCTCCTCGGGCAGTACTTC TRBJ2-7 - 11 TRBV6-6 many
CSAEGPLRDTLQETQYF TGCAGTGCTGAGGGACCCCTCCGGGACACACTCCAAGAGACCCAGTACTTC TRBJ2-5 - 17 TRBV20-1 -
CSARVSLNYGYTF TGCAGTGCTAGAGTCAGTCTTAACTATGGCTACACCTTC TRBJ1-2 - 13 TRBV20-1 many